The 19 T cell receptor beta chains below all came from one sample that was sequenced in a study of T cells in Graves' hyperthyroidism and ophthalmopathy. There were TCR beta CDR3 regions amplified from RNA transcripts. TCR CDR3 regions were first amplified by RT-PCR with HTBI primers. MiXCR, applied by TCRdb to the multiplex PCR reads, yields one record per CDR3 protein. The sample has 330,000 or so distinct CDR3 sequences, roughly 18% seen once. Input material: blood. The source is a woman between 35 and 50 years old with Graves' ophthalmopathy.

This clonotype was found many times. V and J are TRBV6-1 and TRBJ1-5, with a tentative D call TRBD1 (5 bases). CDR1 and CDR2 (germline): MNHNS, SASEGT. Between the trimmed V and J ends, which lost 8 bases and 2 bases, there was a span of 10 bases. This CDR3 spans 13 amino acids. The CDR3 DNA sequence: TGTGCCAGCTCCAGGGTTCGCAATCAGCCCCAGCATTTT. It is translated as CASSRVRNQPQHF.

V usage is TRBV7-8 and J usage is TRBJ1-1; 7 bases fit TRBD1. Per germline, CDR1 SGHVS and CDR2 FQNEAQ. This CDR3 is built from 14 residues. The ends lost 4 bases at V and 7 bases at J; junction bases unmatched: 9. The CDR3: CASSSGTDGSEAFF. For the CDR3, the DNA is TGTGCCAGCAGCTCCGGGACAGACGGCAGTGAAGCTTTCTTT.

The chain uses TRBV27 and TRBJ1-5; D is perhaps TRBD1 (6 bases). Trimming pared 5 bases from V and 7 bases from J, leaving 18 bases between. This CDR3 contains 15 residues. Germline values: CDR1 MNHEY, CDR2 SMNVEV (reference sequence). The DNA of the CDR3 is TGTGCCAGCAGTCCCTCAAGGACAGCTGGCCAGCCCCAGCATTTT. It translates to CASSPSRTAGQPQHF.

This clonotype has at least ten counts. V is TRBV29-1 and J is TRBJ1-1; D gene ambiguous. V lost 4 bases, J lost 1 base, and 10 bases lay in between. CDR3 length: 13 amino acids. Germline CDR1 reads SQVTM; CDR2 reads ANQGSEA. The CDR3 DNA is TGCAGCGTTGTCCCGGGGTCGAACACTGAAGCTTTCTTT. Translated: CSVVPGSNTEAFF.

This clonotype was detected ten times or more. This chain joins TRBV20-1 and TRBJ2-5, with 9 bases that match TRBD1. Germline CDR1 is DFQATT and CDR2 is SNEGSKA (reference sequence). Unmatched junction bases numbered 7, after V lost 6 bases and J lost 2 bases. This CDR3 region has 14 residues. CDR3 protein: CSAPGDRGQETQYF. CDR3 bases: TGCAGTGCCCCGGGAGACAGGGGGCAAGAGACCCAGTACTTC.

This clonotype was observed at least ten times. CDR3 nucleotides: TGTGCCAGTAGTATAGGTTCCGTCGCCGGGGAGCTGTTTTTT. Translated: CASSIGSVAGELFF. The chain links TRBV19 to TRBJ2-2; D remains ambiguous. CDR1 LNHDA and CDR2 SQIVND come from the germline V gene (reference sequence). The V gene lost 1 base and the J gene lost 6 bases, with 9 bases spanning the gap. The CDR3 length is 14 residues.

This chain uses TRBV2 with TRBJ1-1, with D uncertain. The CDR3 extends over 14 amino acids. The ends were cut back, 5 bases at V and 8 bases at J, with 18 bases in the middle. CDR1 and CDR2 from the germline V gene are SNHLY and FYNNEI. The CDR3 sequence is CASSHGRNRGEAFF. The CDR3 nucleotides read TGTGCCAGCAGTCACGGACGGAACCGAGGGGAAGCTTTCTTT. The entire variable domain, with the rest obtained from reference TRBV2 and TRBJ1-1, is as follows: EPEVTQTPSHQVTQMGQEVILRCVPISNHLYFYWYRQILGQKVEFLVSFYNNEISEKSEIFDDQFSVERPDGSNFTLKIRSTKLEDSAMYFCASSHGRNRGEAFFGQGTRLTVV.

This clonotype appeared many times. The chain combines TRBV6-5 with TRBJ2-7, with 11 bases aligning to TRBD2. V lost 4 bases and J lost 7; bases outside the gene matches: 6. CDR1 and CDR2 from the germline V gene are MNHEY and SVGAGI. The CDR3 runs 14 residues. The chain's CDR3 is CASSLAGGFGEQYF. DNA for the CDR3: TGTGCCAGCAGTTTAGCGGGGGGGTTTGGAGAGCAGTACTTC.

A note on this clonotype: With a much larger clone just one base away, this may be a read error. The chain employs TRBV6-4 and TRBJ1-1; maybe TRBD1 (5 bases). The CDR3 loop spans 13 amino acids. Germline-derived CDR1 and CDR2 are MRHNA and SNTAGT. The CDR3 DNA is TGTGCCAGCAGTGACTACCTTGACAGTGAAACTTTCTTT. Translated, it gives CASSDYLDSETFF.

This clonotype was counted many times. The chain recombines TRBV12-5 with TRBJ1-2; D uncertain. Looked up from germline, CDR1 is LGHNT and CDR2 is FRNRAP. The CDR3 has 16 amino acids. V dropped 1 base and J dropped 0 bases, with 12 bases sitting between them. The CDR3 region is CASGLAPGIANYGYTF. CDR3 DNA sequence: TGTGCTAGTGGTTTGGCCCCGGGAATAGCTAACTATGGCTACACCTTC.

The chain links TRBV7-2 to TRBJ2-2, with D tentatively TRBD2 (6 bases). The germline gives CDR1 SGHTA, CDR2 FQGNSA. The CDR3 runs to 15 residues. Trimming removed 5 bases at V and 1 base at J, with 11 bases between. The DNA of the CDR3 is TGTGCCAGCAGCCGGGTGACTAGGAACACCGGGGAGCTGTTTTTT. It codes for CASSRVTRNTGELFF.

The J gene is TRBJ2-7, the V gene TRBV7-2, with TRBD1 as a possible D gene (5 bases). Trimming removed 5 bases from V and 4 bases from J, with 15 bases in between. CDR3 length: 14 residues. CDR1 and CDR2 from the germline V gene are SGHTA and FQGNSA. The DNA for the CDR3 is TGTGCCAGCAGCCCTAGGCAGGGAATGTACGAGCAGTACTTC. Translated: CASSPRQGMYEQYF.

The chain uses TRBV6-1 and TRBJ2-5; 10 nucleotides line up with TRBD1. Trimming cost V 2 bases and J 5 bases; bases outside gene matches: 11. The germline gives CDR1 MNHNS, CDR2 SASEGT. The CDR3 totals 17 residues. CDR3 residues: CASSELPPGQGHETQYF. CDR3 sequence (DNA): TGTGCCAGCAGTGAACTCCCCCCGGGACAGGGGCACGAGACCCAGTACTTC.

This clonotype was counted many times. The V gene is TRBV6-4, the J gene TRBJ2-2, with 8 nucleotides matching TRBD2. The germline V gene has CDR1 MRHNA and CDR2 SNTAGT. The CDR3 sequence is 15 residues long. The J segment lost 6 bases and the V segment lost 2 bases, leaving 5 bases of the junction unmatched. The CDR3 nucleotides are TGTGCCAGCAGTGACCAAAGCGGGAGTGCCGGGGAGCTGTTTTTT. This encodes CASSDQSGSAGELFF.

This clonotype was detected many times. The CDR3 sequence is CAWSDWGTGELFF. CDR3 bases: TGTGCCTGGAGTGATTGGGGAACCGGGGAGCTGTTTTTT. The J gene is TRBJ2-2, the V gene TRBV30; D remains ambiguous. Per the germline V gene, CDR1 is GTSNPN and CDR2 is SVGIG (reference sequence). The CDR3 is made up of 13 amino acids. V was cut by 1 base and J by 5 bases, with 8 bases left in between.

This clonotype was picked up many times. The V and J genes are TRBV11-2 and TRBJ1-1; 7 bases line up with TRBD1. Germline CDR1 is SGHAT and CDR2 is FQNNGV. This CDR3 has 14 amino acids. V dropped 6 bases and J dropped 1; count of bases not matched to a gene: 5. The CDR3 coding sequence is TGTGCCAGCAGTTGGGGGGACAGGAACACTGAAGCTTTCTTT. Its protein is CASSWGDRNTEAFF.

There are many counts of this clonotype. This sequence joins TRBV20-1 and TRBJ2-2, with D tentatively TRBD2 (6 bases). This CDR3 comprises 15 residues. The germline V gene has CDR1 DFQATT and CDR2 SNEGSKA (reference sequence). V gave up 5 bases and J gave up 0 bases, with 13 bases separating them. The CDR3 spells CSARWGESNTGELFF. CDR3 nucleotide sequence: TGCAGTGCTCGATGGGGGGAGTCGAACACCGGGGAGCTGTTTTTT.

The genes are TRBV20-1 and TRBJ1-2; no reliable D call. V lost 5 bases and J 5 bases, leaving 15 bases between the germline ends. The CDR3 totals 13 residues. The germline gives CDR1 DFQATT, CDR2 SNEGSKA (reference sequence). CDR3 protein: CSAPPPAHYGYTF. The CDR3 bases are TGCAGTGCTCCACCCCCGGCACATTATGGCTACACCTTC.

This clonotype appeared many times. V usage is TRBV6-5 and J usage is TRBJ2-7; TRBD2 matches at 9 bases. Germline loops: CDR1 MNHEY, CDR2 SVGAGI. The length of the CDR3 is 15 residues. Germline trimming cut 6 bases from V and 2 bases from J; bases unmatched to any gene: 8. In DNA form, the CDR3 reads TGTGCCAGCAGCCGTGGCTCTAGCGGGACCTACGAGCAGTACTTC. Translation gives CASSRGSSGTYEQYF.